This TCR beta chain was identified during a study of cytomegalovirus exposure and HLA in healthy donors. The study, taken as a whole, reports: Testing in vitro showed a few CMV-associated chains specific for CMV antigens. Among the sequence variants, a highly shared cluster was likely an artifact of sequencing.

Healthy bone marrow donors made up the donor group. After removal of 7 bases from V and 10 bases from J, the junction contained 13 bases not matched to a gene. The germline V gene encodes CDR1 LNHDA and CDR2 SQIVND (reference sequence). CDR3 length equals 14 residues. Researchers ran the PCR with 60 Vbeta and 13 Jbeta primers. Here immunoSEQ multiplex PCR was the method, and the copy in TCRdb shows in-frame clones only, minus some. This sample has about 150,000 clones, with approximately 87% found just once. As concerns this clone: Its antigen is unidentified.

The chain couples TRBV19 to TRBJ1-5, with 7 bases lining up with TRBD1. Material: PBMCs. The clonotype comes from a woman aged 25 to 45 in good health and CMV-seronegative. Here the CDR3 reads CASTPTGPQGPQHF. The DNA for the CDR3 is TGTGCCAGTACCCCGACAGGGCCCCAGGGACCCCAGCATTTT.